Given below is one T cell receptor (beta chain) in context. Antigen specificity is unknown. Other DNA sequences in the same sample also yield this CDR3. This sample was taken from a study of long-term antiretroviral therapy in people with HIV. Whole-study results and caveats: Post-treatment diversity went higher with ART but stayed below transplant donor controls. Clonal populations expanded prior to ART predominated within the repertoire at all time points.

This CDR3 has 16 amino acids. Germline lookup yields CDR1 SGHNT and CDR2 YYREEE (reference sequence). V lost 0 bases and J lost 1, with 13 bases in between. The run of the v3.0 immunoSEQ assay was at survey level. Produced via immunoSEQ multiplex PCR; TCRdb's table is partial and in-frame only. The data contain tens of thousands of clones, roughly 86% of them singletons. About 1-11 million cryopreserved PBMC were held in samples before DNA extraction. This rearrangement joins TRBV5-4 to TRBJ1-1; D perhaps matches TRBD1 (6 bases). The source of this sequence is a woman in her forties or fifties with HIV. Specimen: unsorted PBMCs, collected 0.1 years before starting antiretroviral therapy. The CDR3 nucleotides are TGTGCCAGCAGCTTGGGCACAGGGCGGGAGAACACTGAAGCTTTCTTT. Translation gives CASSLGTGRENTEAFF.